Presented here are 14 T cell receptor beta chains from one specimen sequenced in a study of PD-1 blockade in classical Hodgkin lymphoma. All patients experienced relapse after autologous stem cell transplantation, and brentuximab vedotin exposure was variable. The method was immunoSEQ multiplex PCR; TCRdb's version includes in-frame clones alone and lacks a portion of them. The table has some 84,000 clones, 75% to 90% seen once. Here the sequenced sample was peripheral blood mononuclear cells (PBMCs), taken at baseline. The receptors come from a human donor with classical Hodgkin lymphoma.

This chain joins TRBV19 and TRBJ1-5; tentatively, D is TRBD1 (5 bases). V lost 5 bases and J lost 7, with 15 bases in between. The CDR3 length is 14 residues. From germline, CDR1 is LNHDA and CDR2 SQIVND (reference sequence). For the CDR3, the DNA is TGTGCCAGTAGTTTAACAGGAGAGGGCCAGCCCCAGCATTTT. As protein: CASSLTGEGQPQHF.

This chain uses TRBV19 with TRBJ2-7; D not certain. Trimming shortened V by 3 bases and J by 3 bases, and 12 bases separated the two germline ends. The CDR3 runs 14 residues. Germline loops: CDR1 LNHDA, CDR2 SQIVND (reference sequence). DNA of the CDR3: TGTGCCAGTAGTATGGACGGTTGGCTCTACGAGCAGTACTTC. Translating gives CASSMDGWLYEQYF.

In its sample, this clone is medium-sized. V gene TRBV4-1 combines with J gene TRBJ2-1; 11 bases match TRBD2. The CDR3 loop spans 16 amino acids. The V segment lost 4 bases and the J segment 5 bases; nucleotides outside the gene matches: 7. Germline V gene sequence: CDR1 MGHRA, CDR2 YSYEKL. This CDR3 reads CASSPTSGTWNNEQFF. Written as DNA, the CDR3 is TGCGCCAGCAGCCCGACTAGCGGGACCTGGAACAATGAGCAGTTCTTC.

This sequence joins TRBV7-2 and TRBJ2-7; D could derive from TRBD1 or TRBD2 (6 bases each). V was trimmed by 5 bases and J by 11 bases, leaving 19 bases between them. CDR1 and CDR2 from the germline V gene are SGHTA and FQGNSA. This CDR3 has 13 amino acids. DNA of the CDR3: TGTGCCAGCAGCCGAACCGCTCTGCGGGACAAGTACTTC. Translation: CASSRTALRDKYF.

The chain uses TRBV5-5 and TRBJ2-3; D is unresolved. V shed 0 bases and J shed 0 bases, with 5 bases lying between them. Germline assignment: CDR1 SGHKS and CDR2 YYEKEE (reference sequence). This CDR3 is 14 amino acids long. CDR3 DNA sequence: TGTGCCAGCAGCTTGGGTCCTAGCACAGATACGCAGTATTTT. Protein product: CASSLGPSTDTQYF.

V and J are TRBV2 and TRBJ2-7; 7 bases match TRBD2. V gave up 4 bases and J gave up 1 base; unmatched junction bases: 10. Germline V lookup: CDR1 SNHLY, CDR2 FYNNEI. The CDR3 is 16 amino acids. CDR3 sequence reads: CASSVSSSGLSYEQYF. CDR3 sequence (DNA): TGTGCCAGCAGTGTATCCTCTAGCGGCTTGTCCTACGAGCAGTACTTC.

The V and J genes are TRBV23-1 and TRBJ1-5; D remains unclear. TRBV23-1 is an ORF, and what it does is uncertain. The V and J ends lost 3 bases and 0 bases respectively, with 12 bases between them. The CDR3 is 16 amino acids. The CDR3 protein is CASSQQEDHSNQPQHF. CDR3 coding DNA: TGCGCCAGCAGTCAGCAGGAGGACCATAGCAATCAGCCCCAGCATTTT.

This clone has just one count. The chain has TRBV19 and TRBJ1-1, with TRBD1 matching 8 bases. Germline-derived CDR1 and CDR2 are LNHDA and SQIVND (reference sequence). V was clipped by 6 bases and J by 12 bases; unmatched bases: 12. The CDR3 runs 13 residues. The CDR3 protein is CASRSNRDRSSFF. The CDR3 nucleotides read TGTGCCAGTAGGAGTAACCGGGACAGGTCGTCTTTCTTT.

This clone was detected only once. As DNA, the CDR3 is TGTGCCTGGATGACCGGGACGTACGGGACTGAAGCTTTCTTT. Its translation is CAWMTGTYGTEAFF. The chain uses TRBV30 and TRBJ1-1; a possible D gene is TRBD1 (5 bases). V lost 4 bases and J lost 5, with 17 bases in between. The germline V gene has CDR1 GTSNPN and CDR2 SVGIG (reference sequence). The CDR3 consists of 14 residues. Full variable domain (rest looked up from reference TRBV30 and TRBJ1-1): SQTIHQWPATLVQPVGSPLSLECTVEGTSNPNLYWYRQAAGRGLQLLFYSVGIGQISSEVPQNLSASRPQDRQFILSSKKLLLSDSGFYLCAWMTGTYGTEAFFGQGTRLTVV.

The CDR3 loop is CASSLMGQTNYGYTF. DNA of the CDR3: TGTGCCAGCAGTTTAATGGGACAGACAAACTATGGCTACACCTTC. This sequence joins TRBV28 and TRBJ1-2; 7 bases fit TRBD1. With V trimmed by 2 bases and J by 2 bases, 5 bases remained unmatched. The CDR3 contains 15 residues. CDR1 and CDR2 (germline): MDHEN, SYDVKM.

The chain recombines TRBV7-2 with TRBJ2-3; 9 nucleotides align to TRBD2. V shed 0 bases and J 6 bases; nucleotides not matched to a gene: 7. The CDR3 length is 16 residues. In germline, CDR1 is SGHTA, CDR2 FQGNSA. CDR3 nucleotides: TGTGCCAGCAGCTTAGCATCTCTAGCGGGAACGGATACGCAGTATTTT. Protein product: CASSLASLAGTDTQYF.

This chain connects TRBV7-2 to TRBJ2-7; D possibly corresponds to TRBD1 (6 bases). The CDR3 is 14 amino acids. Germline values: CDR1 SGHTA, CDR2 FQGNSA. The V end lost 3 bases, the J end lost 2 bases, and 11 bases lay between the germline ends. In DNA, the CDR3 is TGTGCCAGCAGCTTGTCAGGGGCGACCTACGAGCAGTACTTC. It codes for CASSLSGATYEQYF.

The chain uses TRBV6-5 and TRBJ2-2; D may be TRBD2 (6 bases). CDR3 length equals 15 residues. Germline V gene sequence: CDR1 MNHEY, CDR2 SVGAGI. Trimming took off 2 bases at V and 1 base at J, with 8 bases between the two ends. CDR3 coding DNA: TGTGCCAGCAGTTACCGCGGGATGAACACCGGGGAGCTGTTTTTT. Residues: CASSYRGMNTGELFF.

This rearrangement joins TRBV7-9 to TRBJ1-4; 7 nucleotides match TRBD1. V shed 1 base and J 8 bases; nucleotides not matched to a gene: 4. This CDR3 region has 14 residues. The germline V gene has CDR1 SEHNR and CDR2 FQNEAQ (reference sequence). The CDR3 coding sequence is TGTGCCAGCAGCTTAGGACAGGGTAGCGAAAAACTGTTTTTT. It is translated as CASSLGQGSEKLFF. The complete variable domain, with remaining parts taken from reference TRBV7-9 and TRBJ1-4, reads DTGVSQNPRHKITKRGQNVTFRCDPISEHNRLYWYRQTLGQGPEFLTYFQNEAQLEKSRLLSDRFSAERPKGSFSTLEIQRTEQGDSAMYLCASSLGQGSEKLFFGSGTQLSVL.